This T cell receptor (beta chain) was documented in a study of blood T cell repertoires in COVID-19. The method was immunoSEQ multiplex PCR; TCRdb's version includes in-frame clones alone and lacks a portion of them. Counted here are about 92,000 clones, around three quarters occurring once; the ten biggest clones make up approximately 9%. Germline V gene sequence: CDR1 MNHEY, CDR2 SMNVEV (reference sequence). There are 14 residues in the CDR3. Trimming stripped 3 bases from V and 2 bases from J, with 8 bases between. This clone has a single count. Sequences were obtained from peripheral blood. The clonotype originates from a man aged 45-65 years who had recovered from COVID-19. The V call is TRBV27, the J call TRBJ1-5; D remains unclear. Written as DNA, the CDR3 is TGTGCCAGCAGTTTCTTAAATGGCAATCAGCCCCAGCATTTT. As protein: CASSFLNGNQPQHF.